The 14 T cell receptor beta chains in this list originate from one sample, sequenced in a study of T cell repertoires in cytomegalovirus infection. No antigen is known for these receptors. TCRdb redid the calling of the reads with MiXCR, one entry per CDR3 protein. Among about 830,000 distinct CDR3 sequences listed, roughly 33% were seen once. Sequenced here: cultured CD8+ T cells from PBMCs, sampled from culture after CMV antigen stimulation. These receptors came from a human donor in good health (CMV status not recorded). Some clones in this sample may be carry-over from other donors' samples.

This clonotype was recorded a few times. The chain has TRBV7-8 and TRBJ1-2; D remains ambiguous. Germline V gene sequence: CDR1 SGHVS, CDR2 FQNEAQ. The CDR3 totals 13 residues. V dropped 1 base and J dropped 3 bases, with 6 bases sitting between them. DNA of the CDR3: TGTGCCAGCAGCTTAGAGGCCGACTATGGCTACACCTTC. This encodes CASSLEADYGYTF.

This clonotype was recorded many times. The V call is TRBV6-1, the J call TRBJ2-1, with a tentative D call TRBD1 (7 bases). The germline V gene has CDR1 MNHNS and CDR2 SASEGT. V lost 6 bases, J lost 5 bases, and 20 bases lay in between. The CDR3 totals 16 residues. The DNA of the CDR3 is TGTGCCAGCAGGGAATGGTTACAGGGGACTCACAATGAGCAGTTCTTC. Its protein is CASREWLQGTHNEQFF.

Points on this clonotype: The CDR3 ends on some other residue instead of the conserved phenylalanine or tryptophan, so this is likely a read error. The chain joins TRBV11-2 to TRBJ1-1, with TRBD1 matching over 7 bases. The germline V gene encodes CDR1 SGHAT and CDR2 FQNNGV. This CDR3 spans 15 amino acids. The junction had 10 bases not matched to a gene; V was cut back by 3 bases and J by 6 bases. CDR3 region: CASSFGGQFSAEAFS. The DNA of the CDR3 is TGTGCCAGCAGCTTCGGGGGACAGTTTAGCGCTGAAGCTTTCTCT.

This clonotype was seen only a few times. The chain carries TRBV7-8 and TRBJ2-3, with 15 bases that match TRBD2. The J segment lost 2 bases and the V segment lost 0 bases, leaving 3 bases of the junction unmatched. The CDR3 is made up of 18 amino acids. Germline V CDR1 and CDR2: SGHVS, FQNEAQ. The CDR3 sequence is CASSLAGTSGGYTDTQYF. The DNA for the CDR3 is TGTGCCAGCAGCTTAGCTGGGACTAGCGGGGGGTACACAGATACGCAGTATTTT.

This clonotype was detected only a few times. The gene calls are TRBV4-1 and TRBJ1-2, with 7 positions matching TRBD1. Germline CDR1 reads MGHRA; CDR2 reads YSYEKL. Losses at the gene ends were 1 base for V and 8 bases for J; bases not matched to a gene: 7. CDR3 length: 14 residues. The CDR3, as DNA: TGCGCCAGCAGCCAAGTGGGGGACAGCTGGGGCTACACCTTC. It specifies CASSQVGDSWGYTF.

This chain joins TRBV7-6 and TRBJ1-1; 7 bases line up with TRBD1. This CDR3 spans 14 amino acids. CDR1 is SGHVS and CDR2 is FNYEAQ in the germline V gene. Trimming took 4 bases from V and 6 from J; bases not matched to a gene: 8. The CDR3 DNA sequence: TGTGCCAGCAGCTCCCAGGGGGAACTGGCTGAAGCTTTCTTT. Translation: CASSSQGELAEAFF.

The J gene is TRBJ2-3, the V gene TRBV7-9, with TRBD2 matching over 9 bases. CDR1 is SEHNR and CDR2 is FQNEAQ in the germline V gene (reference sequence). CDR3 length: 17 residues. V lost 4 bases and J lost 2; bases outside the gene matches: 10. This CDR3 reads CASSSSGDRGHTDTQYF. The DNA of the CDR3 is TGTGCCAGCAGCTCTAGCGGGGACCGAGGTCACACAGATACGCAGTATTTT.

The rearrangement uses TRBV6-5 and TRBJ1-1; D remains unclear. CDR1 is MNHEY and CDR2 is SVGAGI in the germline V gene. This CDR3 has 12 amino acids. Trimming pared 2 bases from V and 7 bases from J, leaving 8 bases between. The CDR3 DNA is TGTGCCAGCAGTTACGCCAACGGTGAAGCTTTCTTT. It encodes CASSYANGEAFF.

This chain connects TRBV10-3 to TRBJ1-1; D possibly corresponds to TRBD1 (6 bases). Germline loops: CDR1 ENHRY, CDR2 SYGVKD. The CDR3 has 14 residues. V lost 2 bases, J lost 1 base, and 8 bases lay in between. CDR3 amino acids: CAISEGQRNTEAFF. In DNA form, the CDR3 reads TGTGCCATCAGTGAGGGACAGAGGAACACTGAAGCTTTCTTT.

This clonotype was seen repeatedly, ten times or more. This sequence joins TRBV7-2 and TRBJ1-6; D uncertain. The germline gives CDR1 SGHTA, CDR2 FQGNSA. V dropped 6 bases and J dropped 0 bases, with 15 bases sitting between them. The CDR3 totals 17 residues. This CDR3 reads CASSPDEGFSYNSPLHF. DNA of the CDR3: TGTGCCAGCAGTCCCGATGAGGGTTTCTCCTATAATTCACCCCTCCACTTT. Full variable domain (remainder filled in from reference TRBV7-2 and TRBJ1-6): GAGVSQSPSNKVTEKGKDVELRCDPISGHTALYWYRQSLGQGLEFLIYFQGNSAPDKSGLPSDRFSAERTGGSVSTLTIQRTQQEDSAVYLCASSPDEGFSYNSPLHFGNGTRLTVT.

This chain links TRBV24-1 with TRBJ1-5; D not resolved. Between the trimmed V and J ends, which lost 6 bases and 3 bases, there was a span of 8 bases. In germline, CDR1 is KGHDR, CDR2 SFDVKD. This CDR3 is built from 13 residues. CDR3 sequence reads: CATSLGNNQPQHF. The CDR3 nucleotides are TGTGCCACCAGTCTGGGGAACAATCAGCCCCAGCATTTT.

The sample holds a few counts of this clonotype. The V and J genes are TRBV19 and TRBJ2-1, with TRBD1 matching 9 bases. The CDR3 contains 17 residues. CDR1 LNHDA and CDR2 SQIVND come from the germline V gene (reference sequence). Trimming removed 6 bases from V and 6 bases from J; junction bases left unmatched: 15. The CDR3 loop reads CASSPRYRDRDFNEQFF. Here the CDR3 DNA reads TGTGCCAGTAGCCCTCGGTACCGGGACAGGGACTTCAATGAGCAGTTCTTC.

This clonotype showed up just a few times. The rearrangement links TRBV19 to TRBJ1-5, with D possibly being TRBD1 (5 bases). V lost 6 bases and J lost 0, with 6 bases in between. The CDR3 covers 13 residues. Looked up from germline, CDR1 is LNHDA and CDR2 is SQIVND (reference sequence). The CDR3 DNA is TGTGCCAGTAGGGGGCCTAGCAATCAGCCCCAGCATTTT. Protein sequence: CASRGPSNQPQHF.

The chain couples TRBV10-3 to TRBJ2-4; 8 nucleotides line up with TRBD2. Unmatched junction bases numbered 10, after V lost 2 bases and J lost 7 bases. The germline V gene encodes CDR1 ENHRY and CDR2 SYGVKD. This CDR3 spans 16 amino acids. This chain's CDR3 is CAISERPGGDGNIQYF. The CDR3 bases are TGTGCCATCAGTGAGAGACCCGGGGGGGATGGGAACATTCAGTACTTC.